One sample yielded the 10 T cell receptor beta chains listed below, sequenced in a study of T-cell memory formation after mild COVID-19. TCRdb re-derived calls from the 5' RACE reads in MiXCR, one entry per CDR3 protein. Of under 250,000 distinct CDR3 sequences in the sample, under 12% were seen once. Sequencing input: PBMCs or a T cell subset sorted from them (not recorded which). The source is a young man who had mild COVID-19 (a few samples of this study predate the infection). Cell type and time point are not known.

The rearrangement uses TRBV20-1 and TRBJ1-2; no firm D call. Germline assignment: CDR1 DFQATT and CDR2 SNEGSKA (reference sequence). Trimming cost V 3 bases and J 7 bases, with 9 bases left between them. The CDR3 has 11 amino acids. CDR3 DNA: TGCAGTGCTAGCTGGTCTTTTGGCTACACCTTC. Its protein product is CSASWSFGYTF.

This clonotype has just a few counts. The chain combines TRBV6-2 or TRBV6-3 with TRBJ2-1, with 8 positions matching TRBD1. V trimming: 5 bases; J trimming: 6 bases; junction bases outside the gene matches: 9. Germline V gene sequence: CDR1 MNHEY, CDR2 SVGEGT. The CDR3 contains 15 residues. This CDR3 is CASSGRTGSSNEQFF. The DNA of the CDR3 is TGTGCCAGCAGTGGTCGGACAGGGTCCAGCAATGAGCAGTTCTTC.

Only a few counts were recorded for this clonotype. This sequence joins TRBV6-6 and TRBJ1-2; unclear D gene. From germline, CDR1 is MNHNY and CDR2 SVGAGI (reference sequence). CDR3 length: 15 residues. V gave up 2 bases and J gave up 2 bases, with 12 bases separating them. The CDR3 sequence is CASSYETRSNYGYTF. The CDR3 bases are TGTGCCAGCAGTTACGAGACCAGGTCCAACTATGGCTACACCTTC.

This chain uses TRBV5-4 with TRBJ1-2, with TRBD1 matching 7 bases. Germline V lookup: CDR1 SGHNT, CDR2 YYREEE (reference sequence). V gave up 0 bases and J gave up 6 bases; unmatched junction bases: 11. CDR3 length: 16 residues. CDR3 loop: CASSLEPLDRVDGYTF. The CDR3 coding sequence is TGTGCCAGCAGCTTGGAACCTCTCGACAGGGTGGATGGCTACACCTTC. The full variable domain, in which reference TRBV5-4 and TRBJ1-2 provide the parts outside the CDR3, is ETGVTQSPTHLIKTRGQQVTLRCSSQSGHNTVSWYQQALGQGPQFIFQYYREEENGRGNFPPRFSGLQFPNYSSELNVNALELDDSALYLCASSLEPLDRVDGYTFGSGTRLTVV.

The CDR3 DNA follows: TGCGCCAGCAGCTCAGGACAGGGGCGGGAATCACCCCTCCACTTT. Protein product: CASSSGQGRESPLHF. V is TRBV5-1 and J is TRBJ1-6; 9 positions match TRBD1. The V gene's germline CDR1 is SGHRS and CDR2 YFSETQ. The J segment lost 10 bases and the V segment lost 3 bases, leaving 8 bases of the junction unmatched. The CDR3 consists of 15 residues.

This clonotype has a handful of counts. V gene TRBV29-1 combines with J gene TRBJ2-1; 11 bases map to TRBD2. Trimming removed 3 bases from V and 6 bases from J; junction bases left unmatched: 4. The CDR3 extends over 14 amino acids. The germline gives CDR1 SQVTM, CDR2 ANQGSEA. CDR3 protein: CSVDEGLAVNEQFF. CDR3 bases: TGCAGCGTTGATGAGGGACTAGCGGTCAATGAGCAGTTCTTC.

The CDR3 spells CASSTIDTLGTEAFF. The CDR3 DNA is TGTGCCAGCAGCACTATCGACACCTTGGGGACTGAAGCTTTCTTT. The chain combines TRBV7-2 with TRBJ1-1; the D is unclear. Looked up from germline, CDR1 is SGHTA and CDR2 is FQGNSA. V was clipped by 5 bases and J by 5 bases, with 18 bases between them. The CDR3 is made up of 15 amino acids.

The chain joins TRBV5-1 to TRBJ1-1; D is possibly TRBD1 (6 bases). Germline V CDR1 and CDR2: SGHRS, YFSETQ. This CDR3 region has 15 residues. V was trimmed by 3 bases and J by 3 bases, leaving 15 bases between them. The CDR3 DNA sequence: TGCGCCAGCAGCTGGGGGCCCTCTTGGGACACTGAAGCTTTCTTT. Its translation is CASSWGPSWDTEAFF.

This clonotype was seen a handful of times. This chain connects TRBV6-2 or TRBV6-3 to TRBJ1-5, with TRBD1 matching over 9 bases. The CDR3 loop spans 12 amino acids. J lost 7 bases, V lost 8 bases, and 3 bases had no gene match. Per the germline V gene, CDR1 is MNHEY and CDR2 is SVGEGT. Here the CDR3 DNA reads TGTGCCAGCCGGACAGGGGAACAGCCCCAGCATTTT. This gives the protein CASRTGEQPQHF.

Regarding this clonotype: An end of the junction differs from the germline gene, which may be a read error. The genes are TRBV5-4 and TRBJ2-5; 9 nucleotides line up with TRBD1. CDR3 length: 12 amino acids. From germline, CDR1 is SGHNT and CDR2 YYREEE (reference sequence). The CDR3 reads CASSLNRDRVFF. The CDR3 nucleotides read TGTGCCAGCAGCTTGAACCGGGACAGGGTGTTCTTC. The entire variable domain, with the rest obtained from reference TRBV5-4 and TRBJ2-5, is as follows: ETGVTQSPTHLIKTRGQQVTLRCSSQSGHNTVSWYQQALGQGPQFIFQYYREEENGRGNFPPRFSGLQFPNYSSELNVNALELDDSALYLCASSLNRDRVFFGPGTRLLVL.